This entry describes one TCR beta chain. A read error may produce the germline difference seen at one junction end. The data are from a study of cytomegalovirus exposure and HLA in healthy donors. Assay: immunoSEQ multiplex PCR; the TCRdb copy retains only in-frame clones and omits some. This table holds about 100,000 clones, roughly 94% found once. The CDR3 spans 15 residues. Germline CDR1 SGHNT, CDR2 YENEEA. The chain carries TRBV11-3 and TRBJ1-1; D is ambiguous. The clonotype originates from a woman under 30 in good health and CMV-seronegative. Sequenced: PBMCs. This CDR3 is CASSLDVTTPSDAFF. In DNA, the CDR3 is TGTGCCAGCAGCTTAGATGTGACGACACCGTCTGACGCTTTCTTT.